These 25 T cell receptor beta chains originate from one sample sequenced in a study of identifying expanded T cells in peripheral blood. The repertoire was sequenced with immunoSEQ multiplex PCR; TCRdb's copy has only in-frame clones and lacks some. Here the sample spans 80,000 to 90,000 clones, about 86% being singletons. Sequences were obtained from blood. All receptors come from a person aged 18-70 years in good health.

In this sample, this clone turned up a few times. The chain couples TRBV4-1 to TRBJ1-4; D remains unclear. The V gene's germline CDR1 is MGHRA and CDR2 YSYEKL. Deletions cut 1 base from V and 7 bases from J, with 7 bases between. The CDR3 covers 13 residues. CDR3 coding DNA: TGCGCCAGCAGCCAAGGGCGGGGTGAAAAACTGTTTTTT. Residues: CASSQGRGEKLFF.

V usage is TRBV9 and J usage is TRBJ1-2; D is ambiguous. Trimming took off 6 bases at V and 4 bases at J, with 10 bases between the two ends. The CDR3 sequence is 12 residues long. Per the germline V gene, CDR1 is SGDLS and CDR2 is YYNGEE. The CDR3 reads CASIRGTYGYTF. CDR3 DNA sequence: TGTGCCAGCATTCGGGGAACCTATGGCTACACCTTC.

The chain's CDR3 is CASSHFDKTQYF. In nucleotides, the CDR3 is TGTGCCAGCAGCCATTTCGATAAGACCCAGTACTTC. The chain couples TRBV5-8 to TRBJ2-5; no reliable D call. With 4 bases removed from V and 6 bases from J, the gap between germline ends came to 10 bases. Germline V lookup: CDR1 SGHTS, CDR2 YDEGEE. This CDR3 comprises 12 residues.

V gene TRBV7-2 combines with J gene TRBJ1-2; D is ambiguous. V lost 8 bases to trimming and J lost 2 bases, with 15 bases between them. CDR1 SGHTA and CDR2 FQGNSA come from the germline V gene. This CDR3 region has 14 residues. DNA for the CDR3: TGTGCCAGCGGAGTTTATCTCGAAAACTATGGCTACACCTTC. It is translated as CASGVYLENYGYTF.

The V gene is TRBV5-1, the J gene TRBJ2-7; the match to TRBD1 covers 7 bases. V lost 4 bases to trimming and J lost 4 bases; unmatched junction nucleotides: 11. Germline CDR1 SGHRS, CDR2 YFSETQ. The CDR3 loop spans 15 amino acids. CDR3: CASSQAGTEIYEQYF. The CDR3 DNA reads TGCGCCAGCAGCCAAGCCGGGACAGAGATATACGAGCAGTACTTC.

The rearrangement uses TRBV7-3 and TRBJ2-2; 10 bases align to TRBD1. The CDR3 spans 18 residues. The germline V gene encodes CDR1 SGHTA and CDR2 FQGTGA. The V and J ends lost 1 base and 4 bases, in that order; junction bases with no gene match: 9. CDR3 residues: CASSLIPSGQGVTGELFF. The CDR3 nucleotides are TGTGCCAGCAGCTTAATTCCTTCAGGACAGGGGGTCACCGGGGAGCTGTTTTTT.

The chain has TRBV27 and TRBJ1-1; D ambiguous. Germline CDR1 is MNHEY and CDR2 is SMNVEV (reference sequence). The CDR3 runs to 13 residues. V lost 6 bases to trimming and J lost 8 bases, with 16 bases between them. In nucleotides, the CDR3 is TGTGCCAGCAGCCCAGGAACGATTTCGGAAGCTTTCTTT. Amino acid sequence: CASSPGTISEAFF.

The V and J genes are TRBV5-1 and TRBJ2-1, with D possibly matching TRBD1 (7 bases). This CDR3 is 17 amino acids long. Germline V gives CDR1 SGHRS, CDR2 YFSETQ. V was shortened by 4 bases and J by 0 bases, with 17 bases between the two germline ends. The CDR3 is CASSRQGSGSSYNEQFF. The CDR3 DNA sequence: TGCGCCAGCAGCCGACAGGGTAGCGGCAGCTCCTACAATGAGCAGTTCTTC.

The rearrangement links TRBV6-6 to TRBJ1-3, with TRBD1 as a possible D gene (5 bases). Germline V CDR1 and CDR2: MNHNY, SVGAGI (reference sequence). V was trimmed by 6 bases and J by 0 bases, leaving 15 bases between them. CDR3 length equals 16 residues. The CDR3 coding sequence is TGTGCCAGCAGGGGACCTTTACAGATCTCTGGAAACACCATATATTTT. This codes for CASRGPLQISGNTIYF.

The V gene is TRBV6-1, the J gene TRBJ1-4; D gene uncertain. The CDR3 totals 17 residues. V was cut by 4 bases and J by 4 bases, with 19 bases left in between. From germline, CDR1 is MNHNS and CDR2 SASEGT. CDR3 sequence: CASSVNPVTDYNEKLFF. The CDR3 DNA is TGTGCCAGCAGTGTAAATCCCGTTACAGATTATAATGAAAAACTGTTTTTT.

This clone was counted a single time. V gene TRBV6-5 combines with J gene TRBJ2-2; possible D gene TRBD1, 6 bases. With 4 bases removed from V and 9 bases from J, the gap between germline ends came to 18 bases. The CDR3 consists of 15 residues. Germline values: CDR1 MNHEY, CDR2 SVGAGI. Here the CDR3 reads CASSSQGSGNRELFF. The CDR3 nucleotides are TGTGCCAGCAGTTCACAGGGCTCGGGGAACAGGGAGCTGTTTTTT.

V gene TRBV7-2 combines with J gene TRBJ2-7; no firm D call. Trimming removed 3 bases from V and 6 bases from J, with 6 bases in between. The CDR3 is 11 amino acids. Germline-derived CDR1 and CDR2 are SGHTA and FQGNSA. CDR3 nucleotides: TGTGCCAGCAGCTTTTCGTCCGAGCAGTACTTC. It specifies CASSFSSEQYF.

This chain connects TRBV29-1 to TRBJ1-1, with TRBD1 matching over 9 bases. CDR3 length equals 13 residues. V lost 5 bases, J lost 4 bases, and 5 bases stayed unmatched. Germline V gene lookup returns CDR1 SQVTM and CDR2 ANQGSEA. CDR3 bases: TGCAGCGTTACAGGGGGCATTGGCACTGAAGCTTTCTTT. Translation gives CSVTGGIGTEAFF. Full variable domain (remainder filled in from reference TRBV29-1 and TRBJ1-1): SAVISQKPSRDICQRGTSLTIQCQVDSQVTMMFWYRQQPGQSLTLIATANQGSEATYESGFVIDKFPISRPNLTFSTLTVSNMSPEDSSIYLCSVTGGIGTEAFFGQGTRLTVV.

The J gene is TRBJ2-1, the V gene TRBV6-5; D may be TRBD2 (5 bases). CDR1 and CDR2 (germline): MNHEY, SVGAGI. The CDR3 is 16 amino acids. V shed 0 bases and J shed 2 bases, with 11 bases lying between them. CDR3 sequence: CASSYSAAAPYNEQFF. CDR3 sequence (DNA): TGTGCCAGCAGTTACTCAGCAGCGGCTCCCTACAATGAGCAGTTCTTC.

This chain joins TRBV30 and TRBJ1-2, with D unresolved. The CDR3 loop spans 13 amino acids. Deletions cut 2 bases from V and 0 bases from J, with 7 bases between. The germline V gene has CDR1 GTSNPN and CDR2 SVGIG (reference sequence). CDR3 loop: CAWSHKANYGYTF. CDR3 DNA: TGTGCCTGGAGTCATAAAGCTAACTATGGCTACACCTTC.

This chain joins TRBV30 and TRBJ2-5; no clear D gene. Germline CDR1 reads GTSNPN; CDR2 reads SVGIG (reference sequence). V dropped 2 bases and J dropped 2 bases, with 6 bases sitting between them. The CDR3 is made up of 12 amino acids. The CDR3 nucleotides are TGTGCCTGGAGTCTCAGGCAAGAGACCCAGTACTTC. Protein: CAWSLRQETQYF.

This chain connects TRBV7-9 to TRBJ2-7, with D hard to call. V shed 3 bases and J shed 2 bases, with 14 bases lying between them. CDR1 and CDR2 from the germline V gene are SEHNR and FQNEAQ (reference sequence). The CDR3 covers 15 residues. CDR3: CASSFDGSSTYEQYF. In DNA, the CDR3 is TGTGCCAGCAGCTTCGACGGATCCAGCACCTACGAGCAGTACTTC.

This chain links TRBV5-1 with TRBJ2-7, with D tentatively TRBD2 (5 bases). The germline V and J ends were trimmed by 2 bases and 5 bases, with 20 bases remaining between them. Germline values: CDR1 SGHRS, CDR2 YFSETQ. This CDR3 comprises 16 residues. The CDR3, as DNA: TGCGCCAGCAGCTTTACGTGGCCCCCCCGGGGTGACGAGCAGTACTTC. Its translation is CASSFTWPPRGDEQYF. The entire variable domain, with the rest obtained from reference TRBV5-1 and TRBJ2-7, is as follows: KAGVTQTPRYLIKTRGQQVTLSCSPISGHRSVSWYQQTPGQGLQFLFEYFSETQRNKGNFPGRFSGRQFSNSRSEMNVSTLELGDSALYLCASSFTWPPRGDEQYFGPGTRLTVT.

This clone has only a few counts. The J gene is TRBJ1-4, the V gene TRBV6-5, with unresolved D. The CDR3 spans 12 residues. V was clipped by 5 bases and J by 11 bases, with 12 bases between them. Germline V gives CDR1 MNHEY, CDR2 SVGAGI. CDR3 DNA: TGTGCCAGCAGTGACGGACGGCTCAAACTGTTTTTT. It translates to CASSDGRLKLFF.

The J gene is TRBJ2-1, the V gene TRBV4-3; 8 nucleotides align to TRBD2. Looked up from germline, CDR1 is LGHNA and CDR2 is YSLEER. The CDR3 is 14 residues long. Trimming at V came to 4 bases and at J to 7 bases, leaving 6 bases not matched to a gene. DNA of the CDR3: TGCGCCAGCAGCCCCGGACTAGCATCAAATGAGCAGTTCTTC. As protein: CASSPGLASNEQFF.

As for this clone: Other DNA sequences of this sample code for an identical CDR3. This chain connects TRBV6-6 to TRBJ1-1, with D hard to call. CDR3 length: 12 residues. Germline V CDR1 and CDR2: MNHNY, SVGAGI (reference sequence). Trimming removed 2 bases at V and 1 base at J, with 2 bases between. This CDR3 is CASSYQNTEAFF. The CDR3 nucleotides read TGTGCCAGCAGTTACCAGAACACTGAAGCTTTCTTT.

This clone occurred once. The rearrangement uses TRBV9 and TRBJ1-3; 8 bases map to TRBD1. The CDR3 is made up of 17 amino acids. The J segment lost 1 base and the V segment lost 4 bases, leaving 10 bases of the junction unmatched. Germline V gene lookup returns CDR1 SGDLS and CDR2 YYNGEE. The CDR3 sequence is CASSPRQGLASGNTIYF. CDR3 nucleotide sequence: TGTGCCAGCAGCCCGCGACAGGGGCTCGCGTCTGGAAACACCATATATTTT.

V and J are TRBV4-3 and TRBJ1-2; perhaps TRBD1 as D (5 bases). Trimming took off 0 bases at V and 2 bases at J, with 10 bases between the two ends. The germline gives CDR1 LGHNA, CDR2 YSLEER. This CDR3 has 15 residues. Written as DNA, the CDR3 is TGCGCCAGCAGCCAAGAATGGAGGGACAACTATGGCTACACCTTC. Translated, it gives CASSQEWRDNYGYTF.

The gene calls are TRBV7-9 and TRBJ2-2; perhaps D is TRBD1 or TRBD2 (5 bases each). Germline loops: CDR1 SEHNR, CDR2 FQNEAQ (reference sequence). The length of the CDR3 is 15 residues. Trimming took 5 bases from V and 3 from J, leaving 13 bases between them. The CDR3 DNA reads TGTGCCAGCAGCCTCTTCGGGACCGACACCGGGGAGCTGTTTTTT. Encoded protein: CASSLFGTDTGELFF.

In this sample, this clone turned up a few times. The genes are TRBV19 and TRBJ1-2, with TRBD1 matching over 10 bases. CDR3 length: 16 amino acids. V lost 5 bases, J lost 0 bases, and 6 bases stayed unmatched. Germline V gene lookup returns CDR1 LNHDA and CDR2 SQIVND (reference sequence). Written as DNA, the CDR3 is TGTGCCAGTAGTTGGGACAGGGGCTCTACTAACTATGGCTACACCTTC. Its protein is CASSWDRGSTNYGYTF.